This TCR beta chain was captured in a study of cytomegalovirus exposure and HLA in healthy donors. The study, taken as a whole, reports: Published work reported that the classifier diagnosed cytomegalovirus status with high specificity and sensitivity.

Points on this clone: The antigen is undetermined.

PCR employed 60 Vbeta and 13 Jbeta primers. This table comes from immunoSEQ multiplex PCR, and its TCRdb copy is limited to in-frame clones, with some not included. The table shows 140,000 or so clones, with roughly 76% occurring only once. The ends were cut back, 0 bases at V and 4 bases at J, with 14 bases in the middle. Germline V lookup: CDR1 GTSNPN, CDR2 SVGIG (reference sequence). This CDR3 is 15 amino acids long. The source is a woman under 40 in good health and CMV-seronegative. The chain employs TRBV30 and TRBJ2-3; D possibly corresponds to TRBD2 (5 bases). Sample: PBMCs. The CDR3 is CAWSVSAVLPDTQYF. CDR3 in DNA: TGTGCCTGGAGTGTCTCAGCGGTTCTCCCAGATACGCAGTATTTT.